These T cell receptor beta chains were read from a single sample in a study of blood T cell repertoires in COVID-19. Produced via immunoSEQ multiplex PCR; TCRdb's table is partial and in-frame only. The table includes 200,000 to 250,000 clones, more than 80% detected once. The sequenced sample consisted of peripheral blood. All receptors come from an elderly woman with COVID-19, enrolled during active disease. Each CDR3 is given with its conserved first and last residue. D genes are given only for firm matches. Where a row states a size, it is once, few, many or the class of an expanded clone; other rows omit it.

d_call	v_call	clone_size	j_call	cdr3_nt	cdr3_aa
NA	TRBV6-2/TRBV6-3	few	TRBJ1-1	TGTGCCAGCAGTTATCGTCAGGCTAACACTGAAGCTTTCTTT	CASSYRQANTEAFF
NA	TRBV19	NA	TRBJ2-5	TGTGCCAGTAATCTCGGCAGGGGGGAAGAGACCCAGTACTTC	CASNLGRGEETQYF
TRBD2	TRBV5-1	NA	TRBJ2-7	TGCGCCAGCAGCTTGGCCGTGGCTAGCGGGGGGGCCGGGCACGAGCAGTACTTC	CASSLAVASGGAGHEQYF
TRBD1	TRBV29-1	NA	TRBJ1-6	TGCAGCGTAGCAGACAGGGTGGGTAATTCACCCCTCCACTTT	CSVADRVGNSPLHF
NA	TRBV6-6	NA	TRBJ1-2	TGTGCCAGCAGATCTAACGACAGGCTTGGCTATGGCTACACCTTC	CASRSNDRLGYGYTF
TRBD2	TRBV3-1/TRBV3-2	NA	TRBJ2-1	TGTGCCAGCAGCTATAGGACTAGCAAGAATGAGCAGTTCTTC	CASSYRTSKNEQFF
TRBD1	TRBV28	NA	TRBJ1-1	TGTGCCAGCAGGCGACAGGGGGGGTACACTGAAGCTTTCTTT	CASRRQGGYTEAFF
NA	TRBV6-1	NA	TRBJ1-2	TGTGCCAGCAGTGACAGACTCGATGGCTACACCTTC	CASSDRLDGYTF
NA	TRBV3-1/TRBV3-2	once	TRBJ2-2	TGTGCCAGCAGCCAAGAATCTAGCAGCCTAAACACCGGGGAGCTGTTTTTT	CASSQESSSLNTGELFF
NA	TRBV6-5	few	TRBJ1-5	TGTGCCAGCATCTTCGGGGGGAAGGGGCCTCAGCCCCAGCATTTT	CASIFGGKGPQPQHF
NA	TRBV7-3	once	TRBJ2-3	TGTGCCAGCAGCTTAGCAGGGCCAGATACGCAGTATTTT	CASSLAGPDTQYF
NA	TRBV2	few	TRBJ1-5	TGTGCCAGCTCACTTGTCCGGAATCAGCCCCAGCATTTT	CASSLVRNQPQHF
NA	TRBV11-2	NA	TRBJ2-2	TGTGCCAGCAGCCGGGGGGAGCTGTTTTTT	CASSRGELFF
NA	TRBV9	NA	TRBJ2-3	TGTGCCAGCTGTCAGGGATTCACAGATACGCAGTATTTT	CASCQGFTDTQYF
NA	TRBV19	NA	TRBJ1-2	TGTGCCAGTAGGCCCTGGGGCGGACCCTATGGCTACACCTTC	CASRPWGGPYGYTF
TRBD2	TRBV19	NA	TRBJ2-1	TGTGCCACCCAGCGGGAGCGGTCCTACAATGAGCAGTTCTTC	CATQRERSYNEQFF
NA	TRBV19	few	TRBJ1-1	TGTGCCACTGTGGCCGTTAACACTGAAGCTTTCTTT	CATVAVNTEAFF
NA	TRBV18	NA	TRBJ2-3	TGTGCCAGCGCCCAGAACCAGGGGAGTCCAGATACGCAGTATTTT	CASAQNQGSPDTQYF
NA	TRBV15	NA	TRBJ1-4	TGTGCCACCAGCAGAGGACCGCGGAGGAATGAAAAACTGTTTTTT	CATSRGPRRNEKLFF
NA	TRBV28	few	TRBJ2-7	TGTGCCAGCAGTTCCCTGCCGGGACTCGTCTACGAGCAGTACTTC	CASSSLPGLVYEQYF
NA	TRBV3-1/TRBV3-2	NA	TRBJ1-2	TGTGCCAGCAGCCAAGATCCCCAGGGTAGTGGCTACACCTTC	CASSQDPQGSGYTF
TRBD1	TRBV19	NA	TRBJ1-2	TGTGCCAGTAGACCCTGGAACAGGGGGCCGAACTATGGCTACACCTTC	CASRPWNRGPNYGYTF
TRBD1	TRBV5-4	NA	TRBJ1-6	TGTGCCAGCAGCTTGGATCGGACAGGGTATTCACCCCTCCACTTT	CASSLDRTGYSPLHF
NA	TRBV28	NA	TRBJ2-2	TGTGCCAGCAGTTTCGGGGGCACCGGGGAGCTGTTTTTT	CASSFGGTGELFF
NA	TRBV21-1	NA	TRBJ2-4	TGTGCCAGCAGCAACTCCTCGACTCGGCGAGATTTAGCACTAGCCAAAAACATTCAGTACTTC	CASSNSSTRRDLALAKNIQYF
NA	TRBV18	NA	TRBJ2-5	TGTGCCAGCTCACCAGGAGTACAAGAGACCCAGTACTTC	CASSPGVQETQYF
TRBD2	TRBV5-1	NA	TRBJ2-5	TGCGCCAGCAGCTTGGTAGCGGGGGTCCCCTTGGGGACCCAGTACTTC	CASSLVAGVPLGTQYF
NA	TRBV5-4	NA	TRBJ2-1	TGTGCCAGCAGCTTCAACAATGAGCAGTTCTTC	CASSFNNEQFF
NA	TRBV30	NA	TRBJ1-6	TGTGCCTGGTCCTCCCAGGGGCGACTGGGATCACCCCTCCACTTT	CAWSSQGRLGSPLHF
NA	TRBV7-9	NA	TRBJ2-5	TGTGCCAGCAGTCAGGGGCAGCCAGGGGCCCAGTACTTC	CASSQGQPGAQYF
NA	TRBV28	NA	TRBJ1-1	TGTGCCAGCAGGACAGCCCCCGACACTGAAGCTTTCTTT	CASRTAPDTEAFF
NA	TRBV21-1	once	TRBJ2-1	TGTGCCAGCAAGCTAGCGGCCTACAATGAGCAGTTCTTC	CASKLAAYNEQFF
TRBD1	TRBV4-1	NA	TRBJ1-5	TGCGCCAGCAGCCAAGAACAGGGGAACCAGCCCCAGCATTTT	CASSQEQGNQPQHF
TRBD1	TRBV28	NA	TRBJ2-7	TGTGCCAGCAGTTTCTCCTTCCGGGACAGGGTACTGGCCCAACCCTACGAGCAGTACTTC	CASSFSFRDRVLAQPYEQYF
NA	TRBV4-2	NA	TRBJ1-2	TGTGCCAGCAGCCAAGATATTCGGGGAGCTAACTATGGCTACACCTTC	CASSQDIRGANYGYTF
NA	TRBV5-8	NA	TRBJ1-1	TGTGCCAGCAGCCTCAGGGGAAGGTTGACTGAAGCTTTCTTT	CASSLRGRLTEAFF
NA	TRBV18	once	TRBJ1-5	TGTGCCAGCTCACCGGGGGGACCTAGCAATCAGCCCCAGCATTTT	CASSPGGPSNQPQHF
NA	TRBV7-8	NA	TRBJ1-1	TGTGCCAGCAGCTTAGGGCCTTCGAGGGCAGCTTTCTTT	CASSLGPSRAAFF
NA	TRBV9	NA	TRBJ2-7	TGTGCCAGCAGCGTTGCAGCTGGAGGGTTATACGAGCAGTACTTC	CASSVAAGGLYEQYF
TRBD2	TRBV28	NA	TRBJ2-3	TGTGCCAGCAGTTTGGGAATAGCGGGAGGGCCATCGTCCCATACGCAGTATTTT	CASSLGIAGGPSSHTQYF
NA	TRBV9	NA	TRBJ2-7	TGTGCCAGCAGCGTAGGTCCGGGGGCCTACGAGCAGTACTTC	CASSVGPGAYEQYF
NA	TRBV28	NA	TRBJ2-6	TGTGCCAGCAGTCCTGACAGCCGATCCTCTGGGGCCAACGTCCTGACTTTC	CASSPDSRSSGANVLTF
NA	TRBV11-3	NA	TRBJ1-1	TGTGCCAGCAGCTCATCATCGGTCGCTGAAGCTTTCTTT	CASSSSSVAEAFF
TRBD1	TRBV18	NA	TRBJ1-3	TGTGCCAGCTCACCACTGGACAGGGGAAACACCATATATTTT	CASSPLDRGNTIYF
NA	TRBV19	NA	TRBJ1-4	TGTGCCAGTACTGAGGCAAGAGGAGTGAATGAAAAACTGTTTTTT	CASTEARGVNEKLFF
NA	TRBV2	NA	TRBJ1-1	TGTGCCAGCAGAAGACATGTTAACGCTGAAGCTTTCTTT	CASRRHVNAEAFF
NA	TRBV29-1	few	TRBJ2-7	TGCAGCGTTTCTGAGGTGGGTAACGAGCAGTACTTC	CSVSEVGNEQYF